Following are 29 T cell receptor beta chains from one sample sequenced in a study of OX40 agonist ivuxolimab in advanced cancers. Generated by immunoSEQ multiplex PCR, the TCRdb table keeps only in-frame clones and is missing some. The top ten hold roughly 19% of the sample, which has 35,000 to 45,000 clones, more than 85% seen once. The specimen was CD4+ or CD8+ T cells sorted from blood, collected in a trial of the OX40 agonist ivuxolimab. Receptor source: an adult with an advanced solid tumor such as melanoma, head and neck, liver or kidney cancer.

The CDR3 region is CASSDPGQGEQYF. The CDR3 nucleotides read TGCGCCAGCAGTGATCCAGGACAGGGCGAGCAGTACTTC. This sequence joins TRBV10-1 and TRBJ2-7, with 8 positions matching TRBD1. The CDR3 is 13 residues long. J gave up 6 bases and V 3 bases, and 4 bases lay outside the gene matches. Germline lookup yields CDR1 WNHNN and CDR2 SYGVQD (reference sequence).

This clone was seen only a few times. V gene TRBV4-1 combines with J gene TRBJ1-2; no definite D call. Per germline, CDR1 MGHRA and CDR2 YSYEKL. V gave up 0 bases and J gave up 4 bases, with 9 bases separating them. This CDR3 spans 14 amino acids. For the CDR3, the DNA is TGCGCCAGCAGCCAAGATCTATCGGGCTATGGCTACACCTTC. It yields the protein CASSQDLSGYGYTF.

The chain couples TRBV7-9 to TRBJ2-3; TRBD1 aligns across 7 bases. Per germline, CDR1 SEHNR and CDR2 FQNEAQ (reference sequence). This CDR3 is 17 amino acids long. Germline trimming cut 0 bases from V and 3 bases from J; bases unmatched to any gene: 9. The CDR3 DNA follows: TGTGCCAGCAGCTTAGCGAGGGGGCTGGTATCAACAGATACGCAGTATTTT. Encoded protein: CASSLARGLVSTDTQYF.

For the CDR3, the DNA is TGTGCCAGCAGCGGGGACCGACCTACTAACTATGGCTACACCTTC. Protein: CASSGDRPTNYGYTF. V gene TRBV9 combines with J gene TRBJ1-2, with D possibly matching TRBD1 (5 bases). The CDR3 sequence is 15 residues long. Germline lookup yields CDR1 SGDLS and CDR2 YYNGEE. Trimming stripped 3 bases from V and 0 bases from J, with 12 bases between.

Only a few counts were recorded for this clone. The chain is built from TRBV4-3 and TRBJ1-2; D is possibly TRBD1 (6 bases). The CDR3 spans 15 residues. V dropped 0 bases and J dropped 4 bases, with 12 bases sitting between them. The germline CDR1 and CDR2 sequences are LGHNA and YSLEER. This CDR3 reads CASSQDRDMSYGYTF. For the CDR3, the DNA is TGCGCCAGCAGCCAAGACAGGGACATGAGCTATGGCTACACCTTC.

In its sample, this clone was seen once. V and J are TRBV2 and TRBJ2-5; D might be TRBD2 (5 bases). The J call may not be correct, given that the DNA end is closer to TRBJ2-7. Germline V CDR1 and CDR2: SNHLY, FYNNEI. The CDR3 covers 14 residues. CDR3 nucleotide sequence: TGTGCCAGCAGTGCCGGACGGGGCTCCTACGAGCAGTACTTC. This gives the protein CASSAGRGSYEQYF.

The chain carries TRBV27 and TRBJ1-5; D gene ambiguous. Germline V gene data show CDR1 as MNHEY and CDR2 as SMNVEV (reference sequence). The CDR3 spans 15 residues. The V gene lost 3 bases and the J gene lost 4 bases, with 13 bases spanning the gap. CDR3 residues: CASSLGVGGNQPQHF. CDR3 sequence (DNA): TGTGCCAGCAGTTTGGGAGTGGGAGGGAATCAGCCCCAGCATTTT.

This chain links TRBV7-6 with TRBJ2-2; TRBD2 aligns across 8 bases. The germline V gene encodes CDR1 SGHVS and CDR2 FNYEAQ. This CDR3 is 14 amino acids long. Germline trimming cut 6 bases from V and 8 bases from J; bases unmatched to any gene: 8. CDR3 in DNA: TGTGCCAGCAGGAAAACCGGGGGGGAAGGGGAGCTGTTTTTT. It translates to CASRKTGGEGELFF.

This clone was counted a single time. V is TRBV6-6 and J is TRBJ2-7; 9 bases line up with TRBD2. Losses at the gene ends were 6 bases for V and 2 bases for J; bases not matched to a gene: 8. The CDR3 sequence is 15 residues long. Germline V gene lookup returns CDR1 MNHNY and CDR2 SVGAGI (reference sequence). CDR3 sequence reads: CASSSVAGDPYEQYF. CDR3 DNA: TGTGCCAGCAGCTCTGTAGCGGGGGATCCCTACGAGCAGTACTTC.

The CDR3 DNA reads TGTGCCAGTAGTAGCACCCGGGGGGAAAACATTCAGTACTTC. Translated, it gives CASSSTRGENIQYF. The chain couples TRBV19 to TRBJ2-4, with TRBD2 identical over 7 bases. CDR3 size: 14 residues. Trimming took 4 bases from V and 5 from J; bases not matched to a gene: 5. Per the germline V gene, CDR1 is LNHDA and CDR2 is SQIVND (reference sequence).

This chain links TRBV5-6 with TRBJ1-1; weak D call: TRBD1 (5 bases). V was shortened by 6 bases and J by 6 bases, with 24 bases between the two germline ends. Germline CDR1 is SGHDT and CDR2 is YYEEEE. This CDR3 has 16 amino acids. The CDR3: CASIRMGVATDPEAFF. The CDR3 DNA reads TGTGCCAGCATCCGAATGGGGGTGGCGACAGACCCTGAAGCTTTCTTT.

The CDR3 reads CASSPPEGRLNEKLFF. CDR3 sequence (DNA): TGCGCCAGCAGCCCCCCTGAGGGACGGCTTAATGAAAAACTGTTTTTT. The J gene is TRBJ1-4, the V gene TRBV4-1, with D perhaps matching TRBD1 (5 bases). Per germline, CDR1 MGHRA and CDR2 YSYEKL. The CDR3 totals 16 residues. With 4 bases removed from V and 4 bases from J, the gap between germline ends came to 16 bases.

The V gene is TRBV4-1, the J gene TRBJ2-1, with 7 bases aligning to TRBD1. Germline V gene data show CDR1 as MGHRA and CDR2 as YSYEKL. Germline trimming cut 1 base from V and 6 bases from J; bases unmatched to any gene: 3. The CDR3 contains 14 residues. The CDR3 DNA follows: TGCGCCAGCAGCCAAGTCCCAGGGGGCAATGAGCAGTTCTTC. This sequence encodes CASSQVPGGNEQFF.

CDR3 sequence (DNA): TGCGCCAGCAGCCTCATCGTGGGGGCTCGGGACATTCAGTACTTC. Translation: CASSLIVGARDIQYF. This chain uses TRBV4-3 with TRBJ2-4; D perhaps matches TRBD1 (6 bases). The V and J ends lost 4 bases and 8 bases respectively, with 18 bases between them. CDR1 and CDR2 (germline): LGHNA, YSLEER. This CDR3 contains 15 residues.

The V and J genes are TRBV5-5 and TRBJ2-1; the match to TRBD2 covers 12 bases. The CDR3 covers 15 residues. The germline gives CDR1 SGHKS, CDR2 YYEKEE (reference sequence). V dropped 3 bases and J dropped 4; count of bases not matched to a gene: 2. CDR3 loop: CASSSGTSGYNEQFF. The CDR3, as DNA: TGTGCCAGCAGCTCCGGGACTAGCGGGTACAATGAGCAGTTCTTC.

The count of this clone is one. V is TRBV5-1 and J is TRBJ1-2; 9 nucleotides align to TRBD1. This CDR3 has 16 amino acids. The germline CDR1 and CDR2 sequences are SGHRS and YFSETQ. V dropped 0 bases and J dropped 4; count of bases not matched to a gene: 7. The CDR3 DNA reads as TGCGCCAGCAGCTTGGGAACAGGGGGCGACGGCTATGGCTACACCTTC. Residues: CASSLGTGGDGYGYTF.

This sequence joins TRBV6-5 and TRBJ1-2; 8 bases align to TRBD1. The CDR3 is made up of 13 amino acids. CDR1 and CDR2 (germline): MNHEY, SVGAGI. With V trimmed by 7 bases and J by 2 bases, 3 bases remained unmatched. CDR3 bases: TGTGCCAGCACCGACAGGGGAAACTATGGCTACACCTTC. Residues: CASTDRGNYGYTF.

This clone was detected once. The chain recombines TRBV5-1 with TRBJ2-3; D uncertain. With 0 bases removed from V and 4 bases from J, the gap between germline ends came to 15 bases. This CDR3 comprises 16 residues. Germline CDR1 and CDR2: SGHRS and YFSETQ. CDR3 nucleotides: TGCGCCAGCAGCTTGGCGTTTGGTGTAGAGGCAGATACGCAGTATTTT. Translation gives CASSLAFGVEADTQYF.

This clone has only a few counts. The V call is TRBV7-9, the J call TRBJ1-5; TRBD1 matches 8 bases. Germline V lookup: CDR1 SEHNR, CDR2 FQNEAQ (reference sequence). Trimming took 8 bases from V and 0 from J; bases not matched to a gene: 6. The CDR3 runs to 15 residues. CDR3 in amino acids: CASQGADYSNQPQHF. Written as DNA, the CDR3 is TGTGCCAGCCAGGGGGCAGACTATAGCAATCAGCCCCAGCATTTT.

V and J are TRBV27 and TRBJ1-5; D not certain. CDR3 length: 13 amino acids. Germline V gene data show CDR1 as MNHEY and CDR2 as SMNVEV (reference sequence). Trimming took off 8 bases at V and 6 bases at J, with 14 bases between the two ends. CDR3 DNA sequence: TGTGCCAGCGGGTTTTCGGAAGTTCAGCCCCAGCATTTT. Encoded protein: CASGFSEVQPQHF.

The table lists this clone with many counts. This chain uses TRBV5-6 with TRBJ2-3; perhaps TRBD1 as D (6 bases). The CDR3 is 16 residues long. V gave up 0 bases and J gave up 8 bases, with 19 bases separating them. The V gene's germline CDR1 is SGHDT and CDR2 YYEEEE. CDR3 bases: TGTGCCAGCAGCTTGGGTGCAGGGGTCGGTTCGCCTACGCAGTATTTT. Protein product: CASSLGAGVGSPTQYF.

The table lists this clone with a count of one. The V and J genes are TRBV13 and TRBJ2-1; the D is unclear. Trimming removed 5 bases from V and 0 bases from J, with 11 bases in between. The CDR3 contains 15 residues. From germline, CDR1 is PRHDT and CDR2 FYEKMQ (reference sequence). The CDR3 protein is CASSIPTRSYNEQFF. The CDR3 DNA reads TGTGCCAGCAGCATCCCGACACGCTCCTACAATGAGCAGTTCTTC.

This rearrangement joins TRBV15 to TRBJ2-5; D unresolved. Trimming stripped 5 bases from V and 1 base from J, with 11 bases between. In germline, CDR1 is LNHNV, CDR2 YYDKDF (reference sequence). The CDR3 totals 14 residues. The CDR3 sequence: CATSLVGFQETQYF. DNA of the CDR3: TGTGCCACCAGCCTCGTGGGTTTCCAAGAGACCCAGTACTTC. The full variable domain, in which reference TRBV15 and TRBJ2-5 provide the parts outside the CDR3, is DAMVIQNPRYQVTQFGKPVTLSCSQTLNHNVMYWYQQKSSQAPKLLFHYYDKDFNNEADTPDNFQSRRPNTSFCFLDIRSPGLGDTAMYLCATSLVGFQETQYFGPGTRLLVL.

This clone was seen only once. CDR3 sequence reads: CASSLWGASNTEAFF. The CDR3 nucleotides read TGTGCCAGCAGTTTATGGGGGGCCTCGAACACTGAAGCTTTCTTT. The chain joins TRBV27 to TRBJ1-1; D is perhaps TRBD1 (6 bases). The V end was cut by 1 base, the J end by 1 base, with 10 bases between. This CDR3 has 15 amino acids. Germline V CDR1 and CDR2: MNHEY, SMNVEV (reference sequence).

The chain is built from TRBV5-6 and TRBJ2-3; D not certain. Germline V gene data show CDR1 as SGHDT and CDR2 as YYEEEE. The CDR3 runs to 13 residues. V lost 2 bases and J 0 bases, leaving 4 bases between the germline ends. In nucleotides, the CDR3 is TGTGCCAGCAGCTTATCGAGCACAGATACGCAGTATTTT. Its protein product is CASSLSSTDTQYF.

The J gene is TRBJ1-1, the V gene TRBV7-8; D unclear. The germline V and J ends were trimmed by 8 bases and 4 bases, with 14 bases remaining between them. The CDR3 sequence is 13 residues long. Germline V gives CDR1 SGHVS, CDR2 FQNEAQ. In DNA, the CDR3 is TGTGCCAGCCTAGGGAATCTGGGCACTGAAGCTTTCTTT. Residues: CASLGNLGTEAFF.

This rearrangement joins TRBV7-9 to TRBJ1-6; 9 bases are shared with TRBD1. Germline V gene sequence: CDR1 SEHNR, CDR2 FQNEAQ (reference sequence). The CDR3 consists of 14 residues. V shed 5 bases, J shed 8 bases, and the junction held 4 bases outside the gene matches. CDR3 residues: CASSQDRGDSPLHF. Written as DNA, the CDR3 is TGTGCCAGCAGCCAGGACAGGGGAGATTCACCCCTCCACTTT.

The V and J genes are TRBV19 and TRBJ1-4, with 11 bases identical to TRBD1. Losses at the gene ends were 6 bases for V and 3 bases for J; bases not matched to a gene: 3. Germline CDR1 is LNHDA and CDR2 is SQIVND (reference sequence). The CDR3 extends over 15 amino acids. In DNA, the CDR3 is TGTGCCAGTAGCCCGGGACAGGGGGCTAATGAAAAACTGTTTTTT. It encodes CASSPGQGANEKLFF.

The V and J genes are TRBV19 and TRBJ1-4; no definite D call. Germline assignment: CDR1 LNHDA and CDR2 SQIVND (reference sequence). The CDR3 runs to 14 residues. Trimming pared 3 bases from V and 4 bases from J, leaving 9 bases between. As DNA, the CDR3 is TGTGCCAGTAGTATCGGCGGGATTAATGAAAAACTGTTTTTT. It encodes CASSIGGINEKLFF.